This T cell receptor (beta chain) was identified during a study of CD8 T cell repertoires and HIV-1 epitope variants. The germline V gene has CDR1 SGHTA and CDR2 FQGTGA. CDR3 size: 17 residues. With 2 bases removed from V and 0 bases from J, the gap between germline ends came to 11 bases. As concerns this clone: As yet, its antigen is unknown.

Measured with immunoSEQ multiplex PCR; TCRdb has only the in-frame clones, and not every one. The data show 5,000 or so clones, with under 80% seen just once and just under 50% held by the top ten. V usage is TRBV7-3 and J usage is TRBJ2-6, with D possibly TRBD1 on 6 matching bases. The receptor was isolated from a male donor with HIV. The source material was cultured CD8+ T cells derived from PBMCs. CDR3 in amino acids: CASSLGQSVSGANVLTF. CDR3 sequence (DNA): TGTGCCAGCAGCTTAGGACAGTCCGTCTCTGGGGCCAACGTCCTGACTTTC.